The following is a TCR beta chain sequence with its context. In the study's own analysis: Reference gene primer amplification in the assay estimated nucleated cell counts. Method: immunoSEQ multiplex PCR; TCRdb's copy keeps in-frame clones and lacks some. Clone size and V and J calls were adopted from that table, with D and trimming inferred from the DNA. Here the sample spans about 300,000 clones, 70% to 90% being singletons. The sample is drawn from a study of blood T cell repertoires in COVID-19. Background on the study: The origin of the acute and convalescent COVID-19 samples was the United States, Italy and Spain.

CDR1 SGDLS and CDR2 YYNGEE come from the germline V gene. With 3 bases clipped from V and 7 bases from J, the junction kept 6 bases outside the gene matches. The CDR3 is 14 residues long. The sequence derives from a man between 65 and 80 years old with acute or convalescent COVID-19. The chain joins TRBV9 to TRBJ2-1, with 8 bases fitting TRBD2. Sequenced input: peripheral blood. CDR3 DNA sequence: TGTGCCAGCAGCGACGGGGGGGCGTTTAATGAGCAGTTCTTC. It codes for CASSDGGAFNEQFF.